The clone carrying this T cell receptor beta chain has only a few counts. The V and J ends lost 4 bases and 2 bases respectively, with 12 bases between them. Looked up from germline, CDR1 is SGHNT and CDR2 is YYREEE (reference sequence). The CDR3 totals 15 residues. The data derive from a study of shared clonotypes between healthy human individuals. For unsorted PBMC, approximately 300 ng DNA per replicate equaled 25,000 to 30,000 T cell genomes. The method was immunoSEQ multiplex PCR; TCRdb's version includes in-frame clones alone and lacks a portion of them. The sample records about 490,000 clones, around 80% being singletons.

Sequenced input: PBMCs. This clonotype was sampled from a woman between 35 and 50 years old in good health. Some clones in this sample may be carry-over from other donors' samples. The rearrangement uses TRBV5-4 and TRBJ1-4; tentative D call: TRBD1 (5 bases). The CDR3, as DNA: TGTGCCAGCAGCGCCAATCGGGGGACTAATGAAAAACTGTTTTTT. It translates to CASSANRGTNEKLFF.